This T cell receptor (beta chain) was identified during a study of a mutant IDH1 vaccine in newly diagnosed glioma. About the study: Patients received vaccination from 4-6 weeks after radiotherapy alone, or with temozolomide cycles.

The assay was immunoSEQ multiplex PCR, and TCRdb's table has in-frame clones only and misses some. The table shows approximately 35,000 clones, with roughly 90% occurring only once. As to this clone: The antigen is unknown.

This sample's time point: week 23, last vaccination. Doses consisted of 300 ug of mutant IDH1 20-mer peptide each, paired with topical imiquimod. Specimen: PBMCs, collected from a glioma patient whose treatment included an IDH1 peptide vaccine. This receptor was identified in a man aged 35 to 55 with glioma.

The CDR3: CASSQGVTANYGYTF. DNA for the CDR3: TGTGCCAGCAGCCAAGGCGTCACGGCCAACTATGGCTACACCTTC. The genes are TRBV28 and TRBJ1-2; D is undetermined. V was shortened by 6 bases and J by 2 bases, with 16 bases between the two germline ends. The CDR3 has 15 residues. Germline-derived CDR1 and CDR2 are MDHEN and SYDVKM.